A selection of T cell receptor beta chains follows, all from one sample in a study of patients and donors after allogeneic stem cell transplantation. TCRdb re-derived calls from the RT-PCR reads in MiXCR, one entry per CDR3 protein. The sample holds about 200,000 distinct CDR3 sequences; about 40% are singletons and the top ten take less than 40%. The specimen was blood, either unsorted or a sorted T cell fraction (not recorded which). The origin of the receptors is a human donor who was either an allogeneic HSCT recipient or a stem cell or donor lymphocyte infusion donor (not recorded which). It is not recorded whose cells these are; they may come from a transplant donor. Each CDR3 is given with its conserved first and last residue. A D gene is named only where the DNA matches it firmly. Part of the rows lack a size; the others show once, few, many or a class for expanded clones.

TRBV12-3/TRBV12-4,TRBJ2-1,few,.,TGTGCCAGCAGTTTAGTGGGGGCGAGGAATAAGCAGTTCTTC,CASSLVGARNKQFF
TRBV12-3/TRBV12-4,TRBJ1-6,few,.,TGTGCCAGCAGTTTGAGAAGGTGGGATTCACCCCTCCACTTT,CASSLRRWDSPLHF
TRBV25-1,TRBJ2-1,.,TRBD2,TGTGCCAGCAGTGGGACTAGCGGATTCTACAATGAGCAGTTCTTC,CASSGTSGFYNEQFF
TRBV12-3/TRBV12-4,TRBJ2-2,many,.,TGTGCCAGCAGCCCCTCGGGGCGCCTAGCCGGGGAGCTGTTTTTT,CASSPSGRLAGELFF
TRBV6-5,TRBJ2-5,.,.,TGTGCCAGCACTCCAGGGACGGGCGGGGAGACCCAGTACTTC,CASTPGTGGETQYF
TRBV12-3/TRBV12-4,TRBJ2-1,.,TRBD2,TGTGCCAGCAGTTCTAGCGGGATCTCCTACAATGAGCAGTTCTTC,CASSSSGISYNEQFF
TRBV4-3,TRBJ1-2,.,TRBD1,TGCGCCAGCAGCCAAGTGGACAGGGAAACCTATGGCTACACCTTC,CASSQVDRETYGYTF
TRBV15,TRBJ2-2,.,.,TGTGCCACCAGCATACAACGGAAAAACACCGGGGAGCTGTTTTTT,CATSIQRKNTGELFF
TRBV6-5,TRBJ1-4,.,.,TGTGCCAGCAGTACGGGGGGGATTTTGGAAAAACTGTTTTTT,CASSTGGILEKLFF
TRBV27,TRBJ1-1,few,.,TGTGCCAGCAGTTTGGGGACTTCCACTGAAGCTTTCTTT,CASSLGTSTEAFF
TRBV5-1,TRBJ2-1,few,TRBD2,TGCGCCAGCAGTCTCCTGCGCGGGGGCTCCTACAATGAGCAGTTCTTC,CASSLLRGGSYNEQFF
TRBV27,TRBJ2-1,.,TRBD1,TGTGCCAGCAGTTTACTCGACAGGGGGCTCAATGAGCAGTTCTTC,CASSLLDRGLNEQFF
TRBV7-6,TRBJ1-2,.,TRBD1,TGTGCCAGCAGCTCCTTAGACAGGGTAGAAGGCTACACCTTC,CASSSLDRVEGYTF
TRBV4-3,TRBJ1-4,.,.,TGCGCCAGCAGCCAAGATCTCGGGGGGGGTAATGAAAAACTGTTTTTT,CASSQDLGGGNEKLFF
TRBV4-3,TRBJ2-3,few,TRBD2,TGCGCCAGCAGCCACACTAGCGGGAGCACAGATACGCAGTATTTT,CASSHTSGSTDTQYF
TRBV9,TRBJ2-7,.,.,TGTGCCAGCAGCGTGGGCGGACCATCCTACGAGCAGTACTTC,CASSVGGPSYEQYF
TRBV4-3,TRBJ2-1,few,TRBD2,TGCGCCAGCAGCCAAGATTCGGAGAGCGGGGCTCAAAGCTCCTACAATGAGCAGTTCTTC,CASSQDSESGAQSSYNEQFF
TRBV4-3,TRBJ2-1,.,.,TGCGCCAGCAGCCAAGCCCCCTTTTGGCTTACGACCTACAATGAGCAGTTCTTC,CASSQAPFWLTTYNEQFF
TRBV12-3/TRBV12-4,TRBJ1-6,few,TRBD1,TGTGCCAGCAGTGCCCTGGACAGGAATTATTCACCCCTCCACTTT,CASSALDRNYSPLHF
TRBV5-5,TRBJ1-1,few,TRBD1,TGTGCCAGCAGCTTGTTTTCAGGGGGCTACGGACGCACTGAAGCTTTCTTT,CASSLFSGGYGRTEAFF
TRBV27,TRBJ1-5,.,.,TGTGCCAGCAGCGAGGGGATCTATAGCAATCAGCCCCAGCATTTT,CASSEGIYSNQPQHF
TRBV18,TRBJ1-4,few,.,TGTGCCAGCCCGCCGGACGAAGTCGATGGTGAAAAACTGTTTTTT,CASPPDEVDGEKLFF
TRBV7-9,TRBJ1-1,.,.,TGTGCCAGCAGCCCTTCGGTGGGTTTGACTGAAGCTTTCTTT,CASSPSVGLTEAFF
TRBV28,TRBJ1-6,few,.,TGTGCCAGCAGTTTCCCCCTTGAGAGCTCCTATAATTCACCCCTCCACTTT,CASSFPLESSYNSPLHF
TRBV12-3/TRBV12-4,TRBJ1-5,.,.,TGTGCCAGCAGTGGACAGTGGAGCAATCAGCCCCAGCATTTT,CASSGQWSNQPQHF
TRBV18,TRBJ1-2,.,.,TGTGCCAGCTCACCAGGGGATGGCTACACCTTC,CASSPGDGYTF
TRBV27,TRBJ1-1,.,TRBD1,TGTGCCAGCAGTAACACACTCAGGGGGCCGTGGGGCACTGAAGCTTTCTTT,CASSNTLRGPWGTEAFF
TRBV15,TRBJ1-1,.,.,TGTGCCACCAGCAGAGACTCCGCCGGTACGGCTGAAGCTTTCTTT,CATSRDSAGTAEAFF
TRBV6-5,TRBJ1-1,.,.,TGTGCCAGCAGCTACCTGGCCAGGGCCTCGGACACTGAAGCTTTCTTT,CASSYLARASDTEAFF
TRBV20-1,TRBJ1-1,.,.,TGCAGTGCTAGAGCGGGACTCACTGAAGCTTTCTTT,CSARAGLTEAFF
TRBV7-8,TRBJ1-1,few,.,TGTGCCAGCAGCTGGAGGGGACATGAGGGCACTGAAGCTTTCTTT,CASSWRGHEGTEAFF
TRBV15,TRBJ1-1,.,.,TGTGCCACCAGCTGGCCCTCTAGACGGAACACTGAAGCTTTCTTT,CATSWPSRRNTEAFF
TRBV3-1,TRBJ2-3,.,.,TGTGCCAGCAGCTACGGACGAGGATATGCCACAGATACACAGTATTTT,CASSYGRGYATDTQYF
TRBV28,TRBJ2-7,few,TRBD1,TGTGCCAGCAGCCCGCTGACAGGGAAAGCTTACGAGCAGTACTTC,CASSPLTGKAYEQYF
TRBV9,TRBJ1-1,once,TRBD1,TGTGTCAGCAGCGTAGGGACAGGAAACACTTTAAACACTGAAGCTTTCTTT,CVSSVGTGNTLNTEAFF
TRBV7-9,TRBJ2-5,.,.,TGTGCCAGCAGCTCGCAATCGGGGACCCAGTACTTC,CASSSQSGTQYF
TRBV20-1,TRBJ2-1,.,.,TGCAGTGCTAGAGATCGAGTGGGGACCTACAATGAGCAGTTCTTC,CSARDRVGTYNEQFF
TRBV4-3,TRBJ2-2,few,.,TGCGCCAGCAGCCAAGATACTCGGGCAGGTTCCGGGGAGCTGTTTTTT,CASSQDTRAGSGELFF
TRBV3-1,TRBJ2-1,.,TRBD2,TGTGCCAGCAGCCAAGATCGGAGGCTAGCGGCCTACAATGAGCAGTTCTTC,CASSQDRRLAAYNEQFF
TRBV9,TRBJ2-7,.,.,TGTGCCAGCAGCCCGGTTGCCGGGGGAAGTTACGAGCAGTACTTC,CASSPVAGGSYEQYF
TRBV6-5,TRBJ1-1,.,.,TGTGCCAGCAGTTACCGGGGGAGGAACACTGAAGCTTTCTTT,CASSYRGRNTEAFF
TRBV6-1,TRBJ1-5,.,.,TGTGCCAGCAGTGATTGGGTAGGAACCAAAATCAATCAGCCCCAGCATTTT,CASSDWVGTKINQPQHF
TRBV28,TRBJ1-1,.,TRBD1,TGTGCCAGCAGTCCTAGAGGACAGGAGCCCACTGAAGCTTTCTTT,CASSPRGQEPTEAFF
TRBV5-1,TRBJ2-3,.,.,TGCGCCAGCAGCTTCGGGGGTAGGGCTTCTAGCACAGATACGCAGTATTTT,CASSFGGRASSTDTQYF
TRBV20-1,TRBJ2-3,.,TRBD2,TGCAGTGCCACCCCGCCAGCGGGGTTAAACACAGATACGCAGTATTTT,CSATPPAGLNTDTQYF
TRBV18,TRBJ2-1,.,TRBD1,TGTGCCAGCTTCCGGGACAGGGGATTCGGTGAGCAGTTCTTC,CASFRDRGFGEQFF
TRBV6-2/TRBV6-3,TRBJ1-2,.,TRBD1,TGTGCCAGCAGCCGTCCCGGGACAGGGCTTCCTCATGGCTACACCTTC,CASSRPGTGLPHGYTF
TRBV12-3/TRBV12-4,TRBJ2-5,.,.,TGTGCCAGCAGTTTAGGCGGGACTCAAGAGACCCAGTACTTC,CASSLGGTQETQYF
TRBV5-1,TRBJ2-2,.,.,TGCGCCAGCAGCTTGGCCACGGCAAACACCGGGGAGCTGTTTTTT,CASSLATANTGELFF
TRBV4-3,TRBJ1-5,few,.,TGCGCCAGCAGCCAAGATTTTGGGGGGGCCTACCAGCCCCAGCATTTT,CASSQDFGGAYQPQHF
TRBV6-6,TRBJ1-5,few,TRBD1,TGTGCCAGCAGTCAGCGACAGGGCGGCAATCAGCCCCAGCATTTT,CASSQRQGGNQPQHF
TRBV19,TRBJ1-1,.,.,TGTGCCAGTAGAGGGCGGATAATGAACACTGAAGCTTTCTTT,CASRGRIMNTEAFF